This T cell receptor (beta chain) was identified in a study of blood T cell repertoires in COVID-19. In the study overall: Samples taken during acute and convalescent COVID-19 were collected in the United States, Italy and Spain. PBMCs, B-cell-depleted T cells, or T cells were the source of the cDNA or gDNA that made up the material.

This clone was found once. The CDR3 spans 16 residues. Per the study methods: Reference gene primer amplification in the assay estimated nucleated cell counts. Repertoires were generated with immunoSEQ multiplex PCR, while TCRdb's copy carries only in-frame clones and drops some. The D gene and trimming were derived from the DNA, and the V and J assignments and clone size from that table. Of over 250,000 clones listed, over 70% were seen once; the top ten hold 3% to 3.5%. The specimen was peripheral blood. The V call is TRBV21-1, the J call TRBJ1-1; the D call TRBD1 from the table was never checked on the DNA. TRBV21-1 is a pseudogene. This TCR came from a woman at least 80 years old with acute or convalescent COVID-19. CDR3 coding DNA: TGTGCCAGCAGCAAAGAGGGACAGGGAGTTCCCACTGAAGCTTTCTTT. This gives the protein CASSKEGQGVPTEAFF.